These 11 T cell receptor beta chains were all obtained from the same sample, sequenced in a study of blood T cell repertoires in COVID-19. Measured with immunoSEQ multiplex PCR; TCRdb has only the in-frame clones, and not every one. This sample has hundreds of thousands of clones, with 80% to 85% found just once. Sequencing was done on a sample of peripheral blood. All receptors derive from a woman of 80 years or more with active or convalescent COVID-19.

The rearrangement links TRBV18 to TRBJ2-5; 10 bases are a match to TRBD1. Per the germline V gene, CDR1 is KGHSH and CDR2 is LQKENI. J lost 4 bases, V lost 6 bases, and 14 bases had no gene match. CDR3 length: 17 residues. CDR3 DNA: TGTGCCAGCTCTCCCATCCAAGGGACAGGGGTCCGAGAGACCCAGTACTTC. Protein sequence: CASSPIQGTGVRETQYF.

This chain links TRBV29-1 with TRBJ2-7, with D unclear. Germline V CDR1 and CDR2: SQVTM, ANQGSEA. The CDR3 contains 13 residues. The V end was cut by 2 bases, the J end by 9 bases, with 17 bases between. The CDR3 DNA follows: TGCAGCGTTGAATTTCAAGAGAACTCCGGGCAGTACTTC. Amino acids: CSVEFQENSGQYF.

This chain joins TRBV3-1 (or the pseudogene TRBV3-2) and TRBJ1-2, with a weak D call TRBD1 (6 bases). Germline values: CDR1 LGHDT, CDR2 YNNKEL (reference sequence). The V end lost 6 bases, the J end lost 4 bases, and 12 bases lay between the germline ends. The CDR3 has 13 amino acids. This CDR3 is CASRYRELYGYTF. In nucleotides, the CDR3 is TGTGCCAGCAGGTACAGGGAACTCTATGGCTACACCTTC.

This chain connects TRBV7-3 to TRBJ2-5; 8 nucleotides match TRBD2. This CDR3 is built from 15 residues. Germline-derived CDR1 and CDR2 are SGHTA and FQGTGA. Losses at the gene ends were 1 base for V and 5 bases for J; bases not matched to a gene: 6. As DNA, the CDR3 is TGTGCCAGCAGCTTAAGCGGGAGGCCAGGGGAGACCCAGTACTTC. This encodes CASSLSGRPGETQYF. The full variable domain, its missing parts supplied by reference TRBV7-3 and TRBJ2-5, is GAGVSQTPSNKVTEKGKYVELRCDPISGHTALYWYRQSLGQGPEFLIYFQGTGAADDSGLPNDRFFAVRPEGSVSTLKIQRTERGDSAVYLCASSLSGRPGETQYFGPGTRLLVL.

This clone was observed a single time. The chain uses TRBV5-4 and TRBJ2-6; 7 nucleotides agree with TRBD1. Trimming removed 5 bases from V and 0 bases from J; junction bases left unmatched: 2. The CDR3 covers 15 residues. CDR1 is SGHNT and CDR2 is YYREEE in the germline V gene (reference sequence). The CDR3 here is CASRQGLSGANVLTF. DNA of the CDR3: TGTGCCAGCAGACAGGGGCTCTCTGGGGCCAACGTCCTGACTTTC.

With respect to this clone: One end of the junction fails to match germline, which may point to a read error. The CDR3: CASSRGQGARPRF. For the CDR3, the DNA is TGTGCCAGCAGCCGCGGACAGGGGGCGCGCCCACGGTTC. The rearrangement uses TRBV6-5 and TRBJ1-2; 11 bases fit TRBD1. The CDR3 is 13 residues long. Germline CDR1 reads MNHEY; CDR2 reads SVGAGI.

The chain joins TRBV5-1 to TRBJ2-5; 7 bases agree with TRBD2. Germline V gene sequence: CDR1 SGHRS, CDR2 YFSETQ. The V and J ends lost 4 bases and 2 bases, in that order; junction bases with no gene match: 5. The CDR3 consists of 14 residues. The CDR3 reads CASSQSSGQETQYF. In DNA, the CDR3 is TGCGCCAGCAGCCAGTCTAGCGGACAAGAGACCCAGTACTTC.

The rearrangement links TRBV4-2 to TRBJ2-7; D is perhaps TRBD1 (6 bases). The germline V gene encodes CDR1 LGHNA and CDR2 YNFKEQ. The V and J ends lost 6 bases and 2 bases respectively, with 11 bases between them. This CDR3 region has 13 residues. The CDR3 bases are TGTGCCAGCAGTCTTGGACAGACCTACGAGCAGTACTTC. Translated, it gives CASSLGQTYEQYF.

V gene TRBV9 combines with J gene TRBJ2-1; 11 bases align to TRBD2. This CDR3 has 15 residues. Germline CDR1 and CDR2: SGDLS and YYNGEE. V was pared by 2 bases and J by 7 bases, with 5 bases of the junction left unmatched. The CDR3 sequence: CASSVSGGASNEQFF. DNA for the CDR3: TGTGCCAGCAGCGTTAGCGGGGGGGCGAGTAATGAGCAGTTCTTC.

The V gene is TRBV30, the J gene TRBJ1-1, with D perhaps matching TRBD1 (5 bases). Deletions cut 1 base from V and 0 bases from J, with 12 bases between. This CDR3 comprises 15 residues. Germline V gene lookup returns CDR1 GTSNPN and CDR2 SVGIG (reference sequence). The CDR3 sequence is CAWSGGRRLNTEAFF. Written as DNA, the CDR3 is TGTGCCTGGAGTGGGGGCAGGAGATTGAACACTGAAGCTTTCTTT.

This clone was seen a single time. The gene calls are TRBV5-1 and TRBJ2-7; TRBD2 agrees at 7 bases. V dropped 0 bases and J dropped 3; count of bases not matched to a gene: 15. CDR1 is SGHRS, CDR2 YFSETQ, per germline. The CDR3 contains 18 residues. The CDR3 DNA sequence: TGCGCCAGCAGCTTGGCCACGGGGAGCCGGGGGGTGTTCTACGAGCAGTACTTC. This codes for CASSLATGSRGVFYEQYF.